These 18 T cell receptor beta chains were all obtained from the same sample, sequenced in a study of blood T cells in healthy people across ages. A sample-barcoded 5' primer and a J-beta primer mix were used in a second PCR of about 7 to 12 cycles. TCRdb reanalysed the 5' RACE reads using MiXCR and keeps one entry per CDR3 protein. The table shows about 1,500,000 distinct CDR3 sequences, with 28% occurring only once. The sequenced material came from blood. The receptors come from a woman in her twenties or thirties in good health.

The chain recombines TRBV27 with TRBJ2-7; 7 bases agree with TRBD1. The CDR3 has 15 residues. The germline V gene encodes CDR1 MNHEY and CDR2 SMNVEV (reference sequence). J gave up 5 bases and V 5 bases, and 12 bases lay outside the gene matches. This CDR3 reads CASSPRQGRTDEQYF. The CDR3 DNA follows: TGTGCCAGCAGTCCCCGACAGGGAAGGACCGACGAGCAGTACTTC.

V gene TRBV20-1 combines with J gene TRBJ2-3; D call uncertain. The CDR3 extends over 13 amino acids. Germline values: CDR1 DFQATT, CDR2 SNEGSKA (reference sequence). Trimming took off 5 bases at V and 10 bases at J, with 19 bases between the two ends. In DNA, the CDR3 is TGCAGTGCTTCAATCCAGCGTGGGGATGCGCAGTATTTT. Amino acids: CSASIQRGDAQYF.

This sequence joins TRBV5-1 and TRBJ2-5; no clear D. Trimming took 0 bases from V and 1 from J, leaving 10 bases between them. The germline V gene has CDR1 SGHRS and CDR2 YFSETQ. This CDR3 is 15 amino acids long. CDR3 nucleotide sequence: TGCGCCAGCAGCTTGGTTAGGGCCCTCCAAGAGACCCAGTACTTC. It specifies CASSLVRALQETQYF.

This clonotype was observed a few times. V usage is TRBV29-1 and J usage is TRBJ2-1, with TRBD2 as a possible D gene (5 bases). The V gene lost 6 bases and the J gene lost 8 bases, with 11 bases spanning the gap. The CDR3 has 11 amino acids. The germline CDR1 and CDR2 sequences are SQVTM and ANQGSEA. The CDR3 nucleotides are TGCAGCGTGGAGGACGTCCATGAGCAGTTCTTC. This codes for CSVEDVHEQFF.

This clonotype was counted only a few times. The rearrangement uses TRBV12-3 or TRBV12-4 and TRBJ2-7; 8 bases line up with TRBD1. The trim removed 1 base at V and 4 bases at J, leaving 9 bases unmatched. The CDR3 contains 16 residues. For the CDR3, the DNA is TGTGCCAGCAGTTTAGATACAGGGGGGCGGACATACGAGCAGTACTTC. Protein sequence: CASSLDTGGRTYEQYF.

This clonotype appeared many times. This chain joins TRBV20-1 and TRBJ2-7, with D perhaps TRBD1 (6 bases). The V end lost 0 bases, the J end lost 3 bases, and 18 bases lay between the germline ends. Germline V gene lookup returns CDR1 DFQATT and CDR2 SNEGSKA (reference sequence). This CDR3 spans 16 amino acids. This CDR3 reads CSARDLGGRHFYEQYF. The CDR3 bases are TGCAGTGCTAGAGATCTAGGGGGACGACACTTCTACGAGCAGTACTTC.

CDR3 sequence reads: CASSPGSLGDTQYF. DNA for the CDR3: TGTGCCAGCAGCCCGGGGTCCCTCGGGGATACGCAGTATTTT. The chain employs TRBV3-1 and TRBJ2-3; possibly TRBD2 for D (5 bases). The germline V gene encodes CDR1 LGHDT and CDR2 YNNKEL (reference sequence). The CDR3 runs 14 residues. V was cut by 4 bases and J by 6 bases, with 14 bases left in between.

As regards this clonotype: One end of the junction does not line up with germline, which may come from a read error. The gene calls are TRBV7-9 and TRBJ2-3; 9 bases are a match to TRBD2. Germline-derived CDR1 and CDR2 are SEHNR and FQNEAQ (reference sequence). The CDR3 contains 16 residues. CDR3: CANSPGVREGMDTQYF. CDR3 DNA: TGTGCCAACAGCCCTGGAGTGCGGGAGGGAATGGATACGCAGTATTTT.

This clonotype was observed at least ten times. The chain is built from TRBV2 and TRBJ2-1; no firm D call. This CDR3 comprises 16 residues. Germline CDR1 and CDR2: SNHLY and FYNNEI. With 0 bases removed from V and 2 bases from J, the gap between germline ends came to 11 bases. The CDR3 loop reads CASSEAFKSPYNEQFF. Written as DNA, the CDR3 is TGTGCCAGCAGTGAAGCATTTAAATCCCCCTACAATGAGCAGTTCTTC.

Turning to this clonotype: A read error may explain this, as a much larger clone is one base away. The chain recombines TRBV5-1 with TRBJ2-5, with TRBD1 identical over 8 bases. The assigned J gene may be wrong: the sequence end matches TRBJ2-7 better. The CDR3 loop spans 15 amino acids. Per the germline V gene, CDR1 is SGHRS and CDR2 is YFSETQ. CDR3 protein: CVSSLPGTGVYEQYF. The CDR3, as DNA: TGCGTCAGCAGCTTGCCCGGGACAGGTGTCTACGAGCAGTACTTC.

The chain joins TRBV28 to TRBJ2-3; the match to TRBD1 covers 7 bases. Germline-derived CDR1 and CDR2 are MDHEN and SYDVKM. The junction had 14 bases not matched to a gene; V was cut back by 6 bases and J by 2 bases. CDR3 length: 17 amino acids. DNA for the CDR3: TGTGCCAGCAGCCCCGACAGGGATCAGGGCCCCACAGATACGCAGTATTTT. Its protein is CASSPDRDQGPTDTQYF. The variable domain in full, with the rest retrieved from reference TRBV28 and TRBJ2-3, is DVKVTQSSRYLVKRTGEKVFLECVQDMDHENMFWYRQDPGLGLRLIYFSYDVKMKEKGDIPEGYSVSREKKERFSLILESASTNQTSMYLCASSPDRDQGPTDTQYFGPGTRLTVL.

This clonotype was counted only a few times. The J gene is TRBJ1-5, the V gene TRBV29-1; no clear D gene. Trimming took off 3 bases at V and 0 bases at J, with 9 bases between the two ends. There are 14 residues in the CDR3. CDR1 is SQVTM, CDR2 ANQGSEA, per germline. The CDR3 nucleotides are TGCAGCGTTGAGTTGGACGGTAGCAATCAGCCCCAGCATTTT. It encodes CSVELDGSNQPQHF.

The sample holds many counts of this clonotype. The chain couples TRBV7-9 to TRBJ2-3; 10 bases match TRBD2. The CDR3 is 14 residues long. Germline CDR1 SEHNR, CDR2 FQNEAQ (reference sequence). V lost 8 bases, J lost 6 bases, and 8 bases stayed unmatched. The CDR3, as DNA: TGTGCCAGCTCCCTAGCGGGGGATCTGGATACGCAGTATTTT. Its translation: CASSLAGDLDTQYF. The full variable domain, rest sourced from reference TRBV7-9 and TRBJ2-3, is DTGVSQNPRHKITKRGQNVTFRCDPISEHNRLYWYRQTLGQGPEFLTYFQNEAQLEKSRLLSDRFSAERPKGSFSTLEIQRTEQGDSAMYLCASSLAGDLDTQYFGPGTRLTVL.

This clonotype was detected many times. The rearrangement joins TRBV4-1 to TRBJ2-7; TRBD2 is a possible D gene (6 bases). Germline V lookup: CDR1 MGHRA, CDR2 YSYEKL. V lost 4 bases and J lost 2, with 9 bases in between. This CDR3 comprises 13 residues. CDR3: CASSPGDPYEQYF. Here the CDR3 DNA reads TGCGCCAGCAGCCCGGGGGATCCCTACGAGCAGTACTTC.

This clonotype was picked up a small number of times. The V and J genes are TRBV9 and TRBJ2-5; D is unresolved. This CDR3 spans 13 amino acids. Per germline, CDR1 SGDLS and CDR2 YYNGEE. Trimming took off 4 bases at V and 2 bases at J, with 9 bases between the two ends. The CDR3 sequence: CASSIGQQETQYF. The CDR3 bases are TGTGCCAGCAGCATAGGGCAGCAAGAGACCCAGTACTTC.

The rearrangement joins TRBV14 to TRBJ2-7, with D perhaps being TRBD1 or TRBD2 (5 bases each). The V and J ends lost 3 bases and 4 bases respectively, with 13 bases between them. The germline V gene has CDR1 SGHDN and CDR2 FVKESK. CDR3 size: 14 residues. CDR3 bases: TGTGCCAGCAGCCATGAGGGGAGAGCGTACGAGCAGTACTTC. Translation: CASSHEGRAYEQYF.

The chain links TRBV7-2 to TRBJ1-1; D may be TRBD1 (5 bases). Trimming took 3 bases from V and 4 from J, leaving 12 bases between them. Germline lookup yields CDR1 SGHTA and CDR2 FQGNSA. This CDR3 comprises 14 residues. The CDR3 spells CASSLRGEVTEAFF. Written as DNA, the CDR3 is TGTGCCAGCAGCTTGCGGGGCGAAGTCACTGAAGCTTTCTTT.

The chain recombines TRBV7-9 with TRBJ1-6, with D perhaps matching TRBD1 (6 bases). In germline, CDR1 is SEHNR, CDR2 FQNEAQ (reference sequence). Trimming removed 2 bases from V and 7 bases from J, with 9 bases in between. The CDR3 contains 14 residues. The CDR3 DNA follows: TGTGCCAGCAGCTTAAGACAGGCCAATTCACCCCTCCACTTT. Amino acids: CASSLRQANSPLHF.